This T cell receptor (beta chain) stems from a study of T-cell reconstitution after alpha-beta-depleted transplantation in children. Overall study results and limits: A year had passed since transplant, and T-cell counts and diversity by then came mostly from newly produced T cells.

Preparation of the TCRbeta library used unique molecular identifiers. TCRdb processed the PCR reads anew with MiXCR; each CDR3 protein has one entry. Of 45,000 to 55,000 distinct CDR3 sequences listed, over 4.5% are singletons. This clonotype was seen repeatedly, ten times or more. The target antigen is unknown. The germline CDR1 and CDR2 sequences are SGHRS and YFSETQ. The CDR3 contains 14 residues. The V end lost 0 bases, the J end lost 5 bases, and 10 bases lay between the germline ends. This sequence was found in a female patient aged 2-15 years who had a stem cell transplant for aplastic anemia, so the T cells may come from the graft donor. The gene calls are TRBV5-1 and TRBJ2-3, with unresolved D. The sample here was PBMCs, mostly from graft donor cells, taken 60 days after TCRalphabeta/CD19-depleted stem cell transplant. The CDR3 DNA reads TGCGCCAGCAGCTTGGGGCAGGTAGAAGATACGCAGTATTTT. Translating gives CASSLGQVEDTQYF. Drawing the rest from reference TRBV5-1 and TRBJ2-3, the complete variable domain is KAGVTQTPRYLIKTRGQQVTLSCSPISGHRSVSWYQQTPGQGLQFLFEYFSETQRNKGNFPGRFSGRQFSNSRSEMNVSTLELGDSALYLCASSLGQVEDTQYFGPGTRLTVL.